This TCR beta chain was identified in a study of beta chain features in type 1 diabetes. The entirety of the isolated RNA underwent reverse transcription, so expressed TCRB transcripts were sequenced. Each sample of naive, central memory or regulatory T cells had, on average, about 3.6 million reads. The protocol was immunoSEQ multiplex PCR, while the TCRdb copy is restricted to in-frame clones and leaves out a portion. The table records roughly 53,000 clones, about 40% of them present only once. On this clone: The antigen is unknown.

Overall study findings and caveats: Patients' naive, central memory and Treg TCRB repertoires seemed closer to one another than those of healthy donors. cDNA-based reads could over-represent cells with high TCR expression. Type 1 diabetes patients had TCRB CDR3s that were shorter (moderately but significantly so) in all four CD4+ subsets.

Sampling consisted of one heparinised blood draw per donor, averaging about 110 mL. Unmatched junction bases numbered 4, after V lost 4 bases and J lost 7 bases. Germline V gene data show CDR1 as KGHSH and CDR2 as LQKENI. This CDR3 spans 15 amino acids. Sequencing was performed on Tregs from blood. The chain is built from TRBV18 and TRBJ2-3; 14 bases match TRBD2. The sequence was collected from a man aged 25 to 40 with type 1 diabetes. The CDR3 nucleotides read TGTGCCAGCTCACGACTAGCGGGAGGGCCATATACGCAGTATTTT. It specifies CASSRLAGGPYTQYF.